Following are 18 T cell receptor beta chains from one sample sequenced in a study of blood T cell repertoires in COVID-19. Data came from immunoSEQ multiplex PCR; TCRdb stores just in-frame clones and leaves some out. This sample carries about 180,000 clones, about 83% of them seen once, and the ten largest clones take roughly 8.7%. Sequencing used PBMCs or T cells enriched from blood (not recorded which). The receptors originated from a woman aged 30 to 39 who had recovered from COVID-19.

V gene TRBV12-3 or TRBV12-4 combines with J gene TRBJ1-2; TRBD1 matches at 7 bases. V lost 6 bases and J lost 5; bases outside the gene matches: 6. This CDR3 has 13 residues. The CDR3 reads CASRTGSLYGYTF. DNA of the CDR3: TGTGCCAGCAGGACAGGGTCACTGTATGGCTACACCTTC.

The chain uses TRBV4-1 and TRBJ1-6, with no clear D. Deletions cut 4 bases from V and 18 bases from J, with 22 bases between. The germline gives CDR1 MGHRA, CDR2 YSYEKL. The CDR3 sequence is 14 residues long. The CDR3, as DNA: TGCGCCAGCAGCCGCGACCAAGCCGGGATGAGTACCCACTTT. It is translated as CASSRDQAGMSTHF.

J is TRBJ2-7 and V is TRBV12-3 or TRBV12-4; 8 bases are shared with TRBD1. This CDR3 contains 13 residues. The trim removed 4 bases at V and 3 bases at J, leaving 2 bases unmatched. The CDR3 loop reads CASSSGQGYEQYF. CDR3 sequence (DNA): TGTGCCAGCAGTTCAGGACAGGGCTACGAGCAGTACTTC.

This rearrangement joins TRBV6-5 to TRBJ1-1, with D possibly being TRBD1 (6 bases). The CDR3 sequence is 15 residues long. V lost 2 bases and J lost 1, with 11 bases in between. Germline values: CDR1 MNHEY, CDR2 SVGAGI. The CDR3 DNA reads as TGTGCCAGCAGTTACGGCGGACAGAAGAACACTGAAGCTTTCTTT. It translates to CASSYGGQKNTEAFF.

This clone was detected only a few times. This sequence joins TRBV12-3 or TRBV12-4 and TRBJ1-2; 9 bases match TRBD1. The CDR3 runs to 13 residues. Unmatched junction bases numbered 5, after V lost 6 bases and J lost 6 bases. The CDR3, as DNA: TGTGCCAGCAGACAGGACAGGGGTAATGGCTACACCTTC. This translates into CASRQDRGNGYTF.

The V gene is TRBV7-9, the J gene TRBJ2-5; 8 nucleotides align to TRBD1. After removal of 0 bases from V and 1 base from J, the junction contained 4 bases not matched to a gene. CDR1 SEHNR and CDR2 FQNEAQ come from the germline V gene (reference sequence). The length of the CDR3 is 16 residues. CDR3 sequence reads: CASSLAGGQGQETQYF. The CDR3 nucleotides read TGTGCCAGCAGCTTAGCGGGAGGACAGGGCCAAGAGACCCAGTACTTC.

This clone is a singleton in its sample. The chain links TRBV4-1 to TRBJ1-3, with TRBD1 identical over 9 bases. V shed 5 bases, J shed 4 bases, and the junction held 18 bases outside the gene matches. Germline CDR1 MGHRA, CDR2 YSYEKL. The CDR3 runs 19 residues. The CDR3 sequence is CASSIEPGQGASWGNTIYF. The CDR3 DNA reads TGCGCCAGCAGCATCGAACCGGGACAGGGAGCAAGTTGGGGAAACACCATATATTTT.

DNA of the CDR3: TGTGCCAGCAGCCCCGGGCCGCGAGGGGAGCAGTACTTC. It yields the protein CASSPGPRGEQYF. This chain joins TRBV27 and TRBJ2-7, with D perhaps matching TRBD2 (5 bases). Germline V gives CDR1 MNHEY, CDR2 SMNVEV (reference sequence). V lost 6 bases and J 7 bases, leaving 16 bases between the germline ends. The CDR3 is made up of 13 amino acids.

This chain uses TRBV20-1 with TRBJ2-5, with TRBD2 as a possible D gene (5 bases). Trimming removed 3 bases from V and 5 bases from J, with 16 bases in between. The CDR3 loop spans 14 amino acids. Germline V CDR1 and CDR2: DFQATT, SNEGSKA (reference sequence). The CDR3 region has the DNA TGCAGTGCTAGTAAATCCCTCGGCGGGGAGACCCAGTACTTC. Translating it yields CSASKSLGGETQYF.

The genes are TRBV28 and TRBJ1-2; 7 nucleotides match TRBD1. CDR1 and CDR2 (germline): MDHEN, SYDVKM. The V segment lost 2 bases and the J segment 4 bases; nucleotides outside the gene matches: 4. The CDR3 is 14 amino acids. CDR3 coding DNA: TGTGCCAGCAGTTTACGACAGGGTGGCTATGGCTACACCTTC. It is translated as CASSLRQGGYGYTF.

Details on this clone: The same CDR3 also results from other DNA sequences found in this sample. This chain joins TRBV18 and TRBJ1-5, with 9 bases identical to TRBD1. The CDR3 totals 14 residues. With 4 bases clipped from V and 5 bases from J, the junction kept 3 bases outside the gene matches. Germline V gives CDR1 KGHSH, CDR2 LQKENI. CDR3 amino acids: CASSLTGGDQPQHF. The CDR3 DNA follows: TGTGCCAGCTCACTAACAGGGGGCGATCAGCCCCAGCATTTT.

The chain employs TRBV28 and TRBJ1-4; TRBD1 agrees at 9 bases. Looked up from germline, CDR1 is MDHEN and CDR2 is SYDVKM. V dropped 6 bases and J dropped 8; count of bases not matched to a gene: 10. The CDR3 has 15 amino acids. CDR3 amino acids: CASSPLQGAREKLFF. The CDR3 region has the DNA TGTGCCAGCAGCCCGCTACAGGGGGCGCGGGAAAAACTGTTTTTT.

Only a few counts were recorded for this clone. At the DNA level, this CDR3 is encoded by other sequences in the same sample as well. The rearrangement joins TRBV18 to TRBJ1-4; TRBD1 is a possible D gene (5 bases). CDR1 is KGHSH and CDR2 is LQKENI in the germline V gene. CDR3 length: 14 residues. V shed 3 bases and J shed 5 bases, with 10 bases lying between them. DNA for the CDR3: TGTGCCAGCTCACCCCAAGGGGTGAATGAAAAACTGTTTTTT. Translation gives CASSPQGVNEKLFF.

V and J are TRBV28 and TRBJ2-2; 8 nucleotides line up with TRBD2. The CDR3 is 17 residues long. The ends lost 1 base at V and 8 bases at J; junction bases unmatched: 12. Germline V gene sequence: CDR1 MDHEN, CDR2 SYDVKM. The CDR3 reads CASSLSPQRGGWGELFF. The CDR3 bases are TGTGCCAGCAGTTTATCTCCCCAGCGCGGGGGGTGGGGGGAGCTGTTTTTT. The complete variable domain, with remaining parts taken from reference TRBV28 and TRBJ2-2, reads DVKVTQSSRYLVKRTGEKVFLECVQDMDHENMFWYRQDPGLGLRLIYFSYDVKMKEKGDIPEGYSVSREKKERFSLILESASTNQTSMYLCASSLSPQRGGWGELFFGEGSRLTVL.

This chain links TRBV5-8 with TRBJ2-7; 11 bases align to TRBD2. The CDR3 is made up of 15 amino acids. Germline loops: CDR1 SGHTS, CDR2 YDEGEE. V trimming: 2 bases; J trimming: 5 bases; junction bases outside the gene matches: 6. The CDR3 region is CASSLTSGSNHEQYF. The CDR3 nucleotides read TGTGCCAGCAGCTTAACTAGCGGGAGCAACCACGAGCAGTACTTC. Combining the CDR3 with reference TRBV5-8 and TRBJ2-7 gives the whole variable domain EAGVTQSPTHLIKTRGQQATLRCSPISGHTSVYWYQQALGLGLQFLLWYDEGEERNRGNFPPRFSGRQFPNYSSELNVNALELEDSALYLCASSLTSGSNHEQYFGPGTRLTVT.

V and J are TRBV28 and TRBJ1-1; perhaps TRBD1 as D (6 bases). The germline CDR1 and CDR2 sequences are MDHEN and SYDVKM. V lost 4 bases and J lost 4, with 16 bases in between. There are 15 residues in the CDR3. The CDR3 loop is CASSSRTGRGTEAFF. CDR3 bases: TGTGCCAGCAGTTCGAGGACCGGCAGGGGCACTGAAGCTTTCTTT. Full variable domain (remainder filled in from reference TRBV28 and TRBJ1-1): DVKVTQSSRYLVKRTGEKVFLECVQDMDHENMFWYRQDPGLGLRLIYFSYDVKMKEKGDIPEGYSVSREKKERFSLILESASTNQTSMYLCASSSRTGRGTEAFFGQGTRLTVV.

This sequence joins TRBV27 and TRBJ1-5; a possible D gene is TRBD1 (6 bases). Trimming stripped 7 bases from V and 1 base from J, with 14 bases between. CDR1 MNHEY and CDR2 SMNVEV come from the germline V gene (reference sequence). The CDR3 covers 15 residues. The CDR3 region is CASKKLQGSNQPQHF. The CDR3, as DNA: TGTGCCAGCAAAAAATTACAGGGCAGCAATCAGCCCCAGCATTTT.

This chain connects TRBV7-8 to TRBJ2-1, with D possibly TRBD2 on 5 matching bases. CDR3 length: 15 amino acids. V was trimmed by 3 bases and J by 7 bases, leaving 16 bases between them. The germline V gene has CDR1 SGHVS and CDR2 FQNEAQ. The CDR3, as DNA: TGTGCCAGCAGCTTGGGCACTAGTTCTGGTAATGAGCAGTTCTTC. Its translation: CASSLGTSSGNEQFF.